The table lists the clone carrying this TCR beta chain with a count of one. The antigen remains unidentified. Pooling of second doses given at about 4 or about 12 weeks was done. The source of the sample is a study of T cell responses to AZD1222 COVID-19 vaccine. The study's findings and limits: The peak T cell response came first, and repertoires were sampled only after it. Clonal diversity was possibly underestimated, and white British individuals and females predominated among donors. Just a handful of AZD1222 recipients were seropositive at baseline.

Using immunoSEQ multiplex PCR, the repertoire was profiled, and TCRdb retains in-frame clones only, with some absent. The data show over 100,000 clones, roughly 91% seen once. The material was peripheral blood, obtained 28 days after the second AZD1222 dose. The clonotype originates from an adult who received the AZD1222 COVID-19 vaccine.

CDR3 sequence reads: CASSKFTGKTMDEQFF. The CDR3 DNA reads TGTGCCAGCAGCAAATTTACAGGGAAAACGATGGATGAGCAGTTCTTC. The V gene is TRBV21-1, the J gene TRBJ2-1; the table names TRBD1, a call not compared with the DNA. TRBV21-1 is assigned pseudogene status. There are 16 residues in the CDR3.